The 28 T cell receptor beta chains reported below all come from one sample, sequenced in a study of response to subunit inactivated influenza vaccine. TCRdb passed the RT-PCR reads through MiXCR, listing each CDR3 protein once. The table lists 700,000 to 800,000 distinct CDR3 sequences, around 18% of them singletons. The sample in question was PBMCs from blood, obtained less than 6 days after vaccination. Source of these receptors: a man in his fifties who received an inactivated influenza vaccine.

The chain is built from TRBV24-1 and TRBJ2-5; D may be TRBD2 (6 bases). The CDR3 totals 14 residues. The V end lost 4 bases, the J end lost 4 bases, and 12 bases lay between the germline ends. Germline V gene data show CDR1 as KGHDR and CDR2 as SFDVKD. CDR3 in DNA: TGTGCCACCAGTGAATTTCGGGGGACAGAGACCCAGTACTTC. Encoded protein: CATSEFRGTETQYF.

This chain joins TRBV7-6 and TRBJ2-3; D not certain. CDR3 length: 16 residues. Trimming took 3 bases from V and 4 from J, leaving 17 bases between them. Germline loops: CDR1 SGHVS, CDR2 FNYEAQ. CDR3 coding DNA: TGTGCCAGCAGCTTTCTCAGCTCCTCTGGGGCAGATACGCAGTATTTT. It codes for CASSFLSSSGADTQYF.

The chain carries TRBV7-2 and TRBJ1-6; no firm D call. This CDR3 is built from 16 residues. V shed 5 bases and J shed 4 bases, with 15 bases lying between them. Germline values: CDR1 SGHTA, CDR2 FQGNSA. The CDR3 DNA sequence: TGTGCCAGCAGCAAAGAGGCCAGGATTTATAATTCACCCCTCCACTTT. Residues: CASSKEARIYNSPLHF.

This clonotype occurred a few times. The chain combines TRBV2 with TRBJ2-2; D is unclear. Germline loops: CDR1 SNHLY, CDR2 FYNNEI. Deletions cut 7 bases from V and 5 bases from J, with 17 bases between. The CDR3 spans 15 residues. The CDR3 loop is CASKRMSLTTGELFF. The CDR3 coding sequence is TGTGCCAGCAAGAGAATGAGTCTCACTACCGGGGAGCTGTTTTTT.

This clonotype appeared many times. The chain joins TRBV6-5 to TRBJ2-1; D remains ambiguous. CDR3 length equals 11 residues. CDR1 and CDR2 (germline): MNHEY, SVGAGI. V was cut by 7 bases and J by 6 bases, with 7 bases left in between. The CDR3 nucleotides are TGTGCCAGCACGGATGGCAATGAGCAGTTCTTC. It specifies CASTDGNEQFF.

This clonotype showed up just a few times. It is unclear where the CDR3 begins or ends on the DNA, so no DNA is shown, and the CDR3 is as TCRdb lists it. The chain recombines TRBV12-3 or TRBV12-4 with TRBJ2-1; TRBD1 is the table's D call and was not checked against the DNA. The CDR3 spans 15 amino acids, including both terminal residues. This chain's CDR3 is CASSSSVTGGYEQFF.

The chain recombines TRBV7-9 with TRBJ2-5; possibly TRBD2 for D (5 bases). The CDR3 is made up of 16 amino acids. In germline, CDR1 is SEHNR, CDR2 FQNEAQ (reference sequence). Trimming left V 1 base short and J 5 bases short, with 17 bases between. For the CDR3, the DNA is TGTGCCAGCAGCTTAGACCCCGGTCGGGGAATGGAGACCCAGTACTTC. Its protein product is CASSLDPGRGMETQYF.

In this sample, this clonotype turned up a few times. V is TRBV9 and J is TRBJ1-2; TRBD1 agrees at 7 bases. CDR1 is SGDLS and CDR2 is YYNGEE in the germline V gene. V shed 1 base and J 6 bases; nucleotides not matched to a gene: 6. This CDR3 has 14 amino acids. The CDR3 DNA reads TGTGCCAGCAGCGTATCAGGGGGGCTGGATGGCTACACCTTC. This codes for CASSVSGGLDGYTF.

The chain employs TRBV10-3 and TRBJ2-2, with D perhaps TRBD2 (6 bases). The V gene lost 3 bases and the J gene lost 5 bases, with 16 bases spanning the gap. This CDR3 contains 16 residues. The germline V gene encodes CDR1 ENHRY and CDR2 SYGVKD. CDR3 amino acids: CAISDLTRDATGELFF. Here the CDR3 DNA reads TGTGCCATCAGTGATCTGACTAGGGACGCTACCGGGGAGCTGTTTTTT.

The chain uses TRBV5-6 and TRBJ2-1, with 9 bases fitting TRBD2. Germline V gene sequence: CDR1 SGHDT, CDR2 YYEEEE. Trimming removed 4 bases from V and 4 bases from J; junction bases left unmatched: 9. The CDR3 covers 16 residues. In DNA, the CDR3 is TGTGCCAGCAGCCGACAGGGAAGCGGGAGGTACAATGAGCAGTTCTTC. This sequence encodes CASSRQGSGRYNEQFF. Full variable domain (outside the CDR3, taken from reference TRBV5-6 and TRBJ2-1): DAGVTQSPTHLIKTRGQQVTLRCSPKSGHDTVSWYQQALGQGPQFIFQYYEEEERQRGNFPDRFSGHQFPNYSSELNVNALLLGDSALYLCASSRQGSGRYNEQFFGPGTRLTVL.

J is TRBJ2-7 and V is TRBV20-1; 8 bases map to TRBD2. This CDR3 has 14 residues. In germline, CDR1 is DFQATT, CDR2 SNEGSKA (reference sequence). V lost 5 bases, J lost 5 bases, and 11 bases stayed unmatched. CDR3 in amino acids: CSAHSGTSRHEQYF. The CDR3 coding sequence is TGCAGTGCTCACTCCGGGACTAGTCGCCACGAGCAGTACTTC.

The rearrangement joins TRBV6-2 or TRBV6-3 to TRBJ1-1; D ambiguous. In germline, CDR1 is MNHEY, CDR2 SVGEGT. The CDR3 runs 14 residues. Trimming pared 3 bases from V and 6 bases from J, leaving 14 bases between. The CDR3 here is CASSYLRYAAEAFF. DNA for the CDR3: TGTGCCAGCAGTTATCTAAGGTATGCGGCTGAAGCTTTCTTT.

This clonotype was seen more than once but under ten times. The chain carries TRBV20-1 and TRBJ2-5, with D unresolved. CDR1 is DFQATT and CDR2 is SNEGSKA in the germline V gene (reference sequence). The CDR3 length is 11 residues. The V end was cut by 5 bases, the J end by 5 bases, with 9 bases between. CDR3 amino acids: CSAGVFETQYF. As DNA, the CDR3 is TGCAGTGCTGGGGTCTTTGAGACCCAGTACTTC.

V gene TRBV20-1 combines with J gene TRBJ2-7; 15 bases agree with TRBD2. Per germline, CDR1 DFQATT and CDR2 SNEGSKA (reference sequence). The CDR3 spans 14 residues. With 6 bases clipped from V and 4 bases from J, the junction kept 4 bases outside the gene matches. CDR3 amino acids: CSADGTSGGYEQYF. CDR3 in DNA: TGCAGTGCAGACGGGACTAGCGGGGGGTACGAGCAGTACTTC.

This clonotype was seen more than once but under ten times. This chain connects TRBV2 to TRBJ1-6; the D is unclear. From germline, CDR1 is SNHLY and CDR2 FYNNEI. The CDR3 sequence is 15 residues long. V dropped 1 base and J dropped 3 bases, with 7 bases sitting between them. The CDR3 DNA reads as TGTGCCAGCAGTGAAGGGGGTTACTATAATTCACCCCTCCACTTT. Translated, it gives CASSEGGYYNSPLHF.

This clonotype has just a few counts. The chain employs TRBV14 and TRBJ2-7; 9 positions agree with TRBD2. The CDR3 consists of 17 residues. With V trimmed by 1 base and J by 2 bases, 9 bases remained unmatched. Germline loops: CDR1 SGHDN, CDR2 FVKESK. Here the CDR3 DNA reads TGTGCCAGCAGCCAAGGCGTGACTAGCGGAAACCCCTACGAGCAGTACTTC. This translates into CASSQGVTSGNPYEQYF.

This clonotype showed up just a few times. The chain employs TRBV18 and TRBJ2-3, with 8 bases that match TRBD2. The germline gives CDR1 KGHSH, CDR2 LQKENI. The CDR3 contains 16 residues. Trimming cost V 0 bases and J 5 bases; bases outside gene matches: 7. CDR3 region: CASSPPVAGGRDTQYF. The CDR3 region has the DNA TGTGCCAGCTCACCACCCGTGGCGGGAGGCAGAGATACGCAGTATTTT.

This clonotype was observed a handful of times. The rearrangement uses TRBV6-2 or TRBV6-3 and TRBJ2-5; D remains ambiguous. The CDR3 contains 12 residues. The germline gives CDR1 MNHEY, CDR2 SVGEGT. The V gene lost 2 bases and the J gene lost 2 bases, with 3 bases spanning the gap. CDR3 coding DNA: TGTGCCAGCAGTTACACGCAAGAGACCCAGTACTTC. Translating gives CASSYTQETQYF.

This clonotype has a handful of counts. The CDR3 is CASSLAEVGNEQFF. CDR3 coding DNA: TGCGCCAGCAGCTTGGCCGAGGTGGGAAATGAGCAGTTCTTC. V gene TRBV5-1 combines with J gene TRBJ2-1, with unresolved D. CDR3 length: 14 residues. Looked up from germline, CDR1 is SGHRS and CDR2 is YFSETQ. Trimming pared 0 bases from V and 7 bases from J, leaving 11 bases between.

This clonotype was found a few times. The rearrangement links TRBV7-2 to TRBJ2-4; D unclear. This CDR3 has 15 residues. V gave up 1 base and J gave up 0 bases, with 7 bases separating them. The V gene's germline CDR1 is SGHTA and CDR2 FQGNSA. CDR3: CASSLVRTAKNIQYF. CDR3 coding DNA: TGTGCCAGCAGCTTAGTTAGGACAGCCAAAAACATTCAGTACTTC.

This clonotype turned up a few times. The CDR3 DNA reads TGTGCCATCAGTAGCCGACAGGGCTACGAGCAGTACTTC. This gives the protein CAISSRQGYEQYF. This sequence joins TRBV10-3 and TRBJ2-7; TRBD1 aligns across 7 bases. The CDR3 is 13 amino acids. V shed 5 bases and J 3 bases; nucleotides not matched to a gene: 4. CDR1 is ENHRY and CDR2 is SYGVKD in the germline V gene.

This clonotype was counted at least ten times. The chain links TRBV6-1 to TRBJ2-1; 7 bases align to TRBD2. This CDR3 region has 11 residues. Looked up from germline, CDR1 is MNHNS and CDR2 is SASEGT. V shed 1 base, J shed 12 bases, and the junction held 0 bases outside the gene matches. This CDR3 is CASSEGGGQFF. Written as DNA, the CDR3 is TGTGCCAGCAGTGAAGGCGGGGGGCAGTTCTTC.

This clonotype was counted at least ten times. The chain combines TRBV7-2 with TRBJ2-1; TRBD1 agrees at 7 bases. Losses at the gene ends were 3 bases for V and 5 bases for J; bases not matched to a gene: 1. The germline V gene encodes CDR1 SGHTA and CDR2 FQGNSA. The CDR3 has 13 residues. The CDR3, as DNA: TGTGCCAGCAGCTTCACAGGGGACAATGAGCAGTTCTTC. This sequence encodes CASSFTGDNEQFF.

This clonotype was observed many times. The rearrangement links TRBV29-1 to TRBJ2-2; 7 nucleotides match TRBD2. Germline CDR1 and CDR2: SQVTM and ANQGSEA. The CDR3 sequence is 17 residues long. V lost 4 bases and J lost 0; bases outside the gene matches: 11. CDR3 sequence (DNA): TGCAGCGTTGTTTTAGGGCGGGGGACCGCGAACACCGGGGAGCTGTTTTTT. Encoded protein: CSVVLGRGTANTGELFF.

The CDR3 nucleotides read TGTGCCAGCAGCGTAGTGCCCTACAATGAGCAGTTCTTC. Residues: CASSVVPYNEQFF. This chain uses TRBV9 with TRBJ2-1; the D is unclear. CDR3 size: 13 residues. Germline CDR1 is SGDLS and CDR2 is YYNGEE. Trimming stripped 0 bases from V and 2 bases from J, with 3 bases between.

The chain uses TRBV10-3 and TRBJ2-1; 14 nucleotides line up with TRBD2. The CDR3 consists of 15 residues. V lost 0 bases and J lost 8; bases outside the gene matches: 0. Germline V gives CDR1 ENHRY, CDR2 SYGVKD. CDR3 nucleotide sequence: TGTGCCATCAGTGAGTCGGGACTAGCGGGAGATGAGCAGTTCTTC. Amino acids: CAISESGLAGDEQFF.

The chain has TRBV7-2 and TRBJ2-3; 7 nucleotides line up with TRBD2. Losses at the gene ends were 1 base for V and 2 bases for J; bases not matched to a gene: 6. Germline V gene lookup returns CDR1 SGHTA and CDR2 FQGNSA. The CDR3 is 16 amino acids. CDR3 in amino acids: CASSLVGRADTDTQYF. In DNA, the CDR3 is TGTGCCAGCAGCTTAGTTGGGAGGGCCGACACAGATACGCAGTATTTT.

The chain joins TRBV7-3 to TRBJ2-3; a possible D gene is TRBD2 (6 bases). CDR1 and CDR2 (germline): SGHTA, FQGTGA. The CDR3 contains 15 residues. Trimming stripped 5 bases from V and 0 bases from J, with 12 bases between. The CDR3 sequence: CASSQTGTSTDTQYF. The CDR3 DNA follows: TGTGCCAGCAGCCAAACCGGGACTAGCACAGATACGCAGTATTTT.